This T cell receptor beta chain was captured by sequencing in a study of T cells in Graves' hyperthyroidism and ophthalmopathy. The V gene's germline CDR1 is LGHNT and CDR2 FRNRAP. This CDR3 comprises 12 residues. V dropped 6 bases and J dropped 5 bases, with 10 bases sitting between them. Researchers amplified the TCR beta CDR3 regions from RNA transcripts. The primer set for the first-round RT-PCR of the TCR CDR3 was HTBI. Via MiXCR, TCRdb re-called the multiplex PCR reads, giving one row per CDR3 protein. The sample holds roughly 280,000 distinct CDR3 sequences, about a sixth seen once. The V call is TRBV12-5, the J call TRBJ1-1; perhaps TRBD1 as D (6 bases). The source of this sequence is a woman between 55 and 75 years old with Graves' ophthalmopathy. The specimen was blood. The CDR3 loop reads CASGTTGTEAFF. The CDR3, as DNA: TGTGCTAGTGGAACCACAGGGACTGAAGCTTTCTTT.